These 8 T cell receptor beta chains share one sample of origin, sequenced in a study of blood T cells in healthy people across ages. A second 7 to 11 cycle PCR used barcoded and J-beta primers. One entry per CDR3 protein, called by TCRdb with MiXCR from the 5' RACE reads. This table has about 1.8 million distinct CDR3 sequences, about 50% appearing once. What was sequenced was blood. These receptor sequences come from a middle-aged woman in good health.

The chain carries TRBV6-6 and TRBJ2-4; 8 bases align to TRBD2. The trim removed 7 bases at V and 9 bases at J, leaving 11 bases unmatched. The germline gives CDR1 MNHNY, CDR2 SVGAGI (reference sequence). The CDR3 contains 14 residues. The CDR3 here is CASTNGAGGSIQYF. Written as DNA, the CDR3 is TGTGCCAGCACAAACGGGGCGGGGGGAAGCATTCAGTACTTC.

V and J are TRBV7-2 and TRBJ2-5; 7 bases agree with TRBD2. V gave up 2 bases and J gave up 5 bases; unmatched junction bases: 5. This CDR3 spans 14 amino acids. Looked up from germline, CDR1 is SGHTA and CDR2 is FQGNSA. The DNA for the CDR3 is TGTGCCAGCAGCTTATATCTAGCGGTGGAGACCCAGTACTTC. This encodes CASSLYLAVETQYF.

This chain joins TRBV7-9 and TRBJ1-2, with D maybe TRBD1 (5 bases). The CDR3 extends over 15 amino acids. Looked up from germline, CDR1 is SEHNR and CDR2 is FQNEAQ (reference sequence). V lost 5 bases and J lost 8, with 21 bases in between. The CDR3 spells CASSRLRGDPGGYTF. CDR3 nucleotides: TGTGCCAGCAGCCGCCTTCGGGGGGATCCAGGCGGCTACACCTTC.

The chain uses TRBV18 and TRBJ2-3, with 15 bases matching TRBD2. CDR1 is KGHSH and CDR2 is LQKENI in the germline V gene. The CDR3 spans 19 residues. Unmatched junction bases numbered 7, after V lost 3 bases and J lost 0 bases. CDR3 bases: TGTGCCAGCTCACCGCCGGGACTAGCGGGGGGACTTAGCACAGATACGCAGTATTTT. It codes for CASSPPGLAGGLSTDTQYF.

This chain connects TRBV12-3 or TRBV12-4 to TRBJ2-1; D is uncertain. Trimming stripped 10 bases from V and 0 bases from J, with 16 bases between. The CDR3 loop spans 15 amino acids. DNA of the CDR3: TGTGCCATTACGACTCTTTCCGGCTCCTACAATGAGCAGTTCTTC. This gives the protein CAITTLSGSYNEQFF.

The genes are TRBV28 and TRBJ2-1, with 9 bases matching TRBD2. The V segment lost 7 bases and the J segment 5 bases; nucleotides outside the gene matches: 18. Germline V CDR1 and CDR2: MDHEN, SYDVKM. The CDR3 sequence is 18 residues long. This CDR3 is CASIEASGGPPINNEQFF. In DNA, the CDR3 is TGTGCCAGCATCGAGGCCAGCGGGGGGCCTCCTATCAACAATGAGCAGTTCTTC.

This chain joins TRBV12-3 or TRBV12-4 and TRBJ2-4, with D hard to call. The CDR3 contains 13 residues. V was clipped by 5 bases and J by 5 bases, with 10 bases between them. CDR3 sequence reads: CASSDHRQNIQYF. The CDR3 DNA reads as TGTGCCAGCAGTGACCACAGACAAAACATTCAGTACTTC.

This clonotype has a single count. V and J are TRBV6-2 or TRBV6-3 and TRBJ1-2; D gene unclear. The CDR3 loop spans 15 amino acids. Trimming cost V 7 bases and J 4 bases, with 19 bases left between them. The germline gives CDR1 MNHEY, CDR2 SVGEGT. This CDR3 is CASTPTVQNFYGYTF. CDR3 in DNA: TGTGCCAGCACCCCAACTGTCCAAAACTTCTATGGCTACACCTTC.